These 14 T cell receptor beta chains share one sample of origin, sequenced in a study of T cell responses to AZD1222 COVID-19 vaccine. Data came from immunoSEQ multiplex PCR; TCRdb stores just in-frame clones and leaves some out. Seen here are around 130,000 clones, 75% to 90% observed once, and the top ten hold 3.1%. This sample comprised peripheral blood, obtained on day 0 of AZD1222 vaccination. These receptors all stem from an adult in good health.

This clone was seen just once. The chain carries TRBV28 and TRBJ1-2, with D perhaps matching TRBD1 (6 bases). Germline V gene data show CDR1 as MDHEN and CDR2 as SYDVKM. Between the trimmed V and J ends, which lost 4 bases and 6 bases, there was a span of 12 bases. There are 13 residues in the CDR3. As DNA, the CDR3 is TGTGCCAGCAGTTCAGGGGTGGGGGATGGCTACACCTTC. It codes for CASSSGVGDGYTF.

V gene TRBV28 combines with J gene TRBJ2-7; 8 bases line up with TRBD2. The CDR3 is 15 amino acids. Germline V gene data show CDR1 as MDHEN and CDR2 as SYDVKM. The junction had 11 bases not matched to a gene; V was cut back by 4 bases and J by 6 bases. The CDR3 protein is CASSSRPSGGGEQYF. CDR3 coding DNA: TGTGCCAGCAGTTCCCGACCGTCGGGAGGGGGCGAGCAGTACTTC.

This sequence joins TRBV27 and TRBJ1-5, with D uncertain. The CDR3 is made up of 15 amino acids. V shed 4 bases and J shed 3 bases, with 13 bases lying between them. CDR1 and CDR2 (germline): MNHEY, SMNVEV (reference sequence). The CDR3 bases are TGTGCCAGCAGTTCCCGCAACGGGGACAATCAGCCCCAGCATTTT. Encoded protein: CASSSRNGDNQPQHF.

This chain links TRBV4-3 with TRBJ2-1, with 13 bases that match TRBD2. V lost 1 base to trimming and J lost 9 bases; unmatched junction nucleotides: 0. This CDR3 contains 14 residues. Per the germline V gene, CDR1 is LGHNA and CDR2 is YSLEER. Written as DNA, the CDR3 is TGCGCCAGCAGCCAAGGACTAGCGGGGGGTGAGCAGTTCTTC. Translated, it gives CASSQGLAGGEQFF.

The chain is built from TRBV7-9 and TRBJ1-5; the D is unclear. V dropped 0 bases and J dropped 5 bases, with 8 bases sitting between them. Germline loops: CDR1 SEHNR, CDR2 FQNEAQ (reference sequence). The CDR3 contains 14 residues. In DNA, the CDR3 is TGTGCCAGCAGCTTAGCAGGGCTGGATCAGCCCCAGCATTTT. It encodes CASSLAGLDQPQHF.

V usage is TRBV7-9 and J usage is TRBJ1-2; 7 bases are a match to TRBD1. The germline CDR1 and CDR2 sequences are SEHNR and FQNEAQ (reference sequence). This CDR3 is built from 18 residues. The ends lost 2 bases at V and 4 bases at J; junction bases unmatched: 16. CDR3 loop: CASSLWVGTALYLYGYTF. CDR3 bases: TGTGCCAGCAGCTTATGGGTCGGGACAGCCCTCTATCTCTATGGCTACACCTTC.

This clone has just a few counts. The J gene is TRBJ2-7, the V gene TRBV7-9, with D perhaps TRBD1 or TRBD2 (5 bases each). Germline V lookup: CDR1 SEHNR, CDR2 FQNEAQ (reference sequence). With 0 bases removed from V and 3 bases from J, the gap between germline ends came to 9 bases. The CDR3 contains 14 residues. CDR3 sequence (DNA): TGTGCCAGCAGCTTAGCGAGGGGTTACTACGAGCAGTACTTC. It encodes CASSLARGYYEQYF.

The V call is TRBV2, the J call TRBJ1-2; D gene ambiguous. V lost 6 bases and J 10 bases, leaving 18 bases between the germline ends. The CDR3 length is 13 residues. Per the germline V gene, CDR1 is SNHLY and CDR2 is FYNNEI. The CDR3 DNA is TGTGCCAGCAGCCTCGAGGAGGGTCCTGCCTACACCTTC. It encodes CASSLEEGPAYTF.

The chain carries TRBV19 and TRBJ1-2; D remains ambiguous. The CDR3 totals 11 residues. V lost 11 bases, J lost 8 bases, and 15 bases lay in between. The germline gives CDR1 LNHDA, CDR2 SQIVND (reference sequence). The CDR3 DNA is TGTGCCGCCTTAGACCCGAGCGGCTACACCTTC. Its translation: CAALDPSGYTF.

The chain uses TRBV7-2 and TRBJ2-1, with 10 bases fitting TRBD2. Germline CDR1 and CDR2: SGHTA and FQGNSA. V gave up 5 bases and J gave up 9 bases; unmatched junction bases: 19. This CDR3 region has 18 residues. The CDR3 region has the DNA TGTGCCAGCAGCCGGACGTTGACTCTAGCGGGAGCCATCCGTGAGCAGTTCTTC. It translates to CASSRTLTLAGAIREQFF.

V gene TRBV6-6 combines with J gene TRBJ2-1; D remains ambiguous. V was cut by 4 bases and J by 0 bases, with 7 bases left in between. Germline V gene lookup returns CDR1 MNHNY and CDR2 SVGAGI (reference sequence). The CDR3 runs to 14 residues. CDR3 sequence reads: CASSSPSSYNEQFF. As DNA, the CDR3 is TGTGCCAGCAGTTCTCCCAGCTCCTACAATGAGCAGTTCTTC.

V is TRBV4-3 and J is TRBJ2-7; 11 bases are a match to TRBD2. CDR3 length: 14 residues. J gave up 3 bases and V 4 bases, and 2 bases lay outside the gene matches. Per germline, CDR1 LGHNA and CDR2 YSLEER. This chain's CDR3 is CASSRGLADYEQYF. In DNA form, the CDR3 reads TGCGCCAGCAGCCGGGGACTAGCGGACTACGAGCAGTACTTC.

This clone was seen a single time. The rearrangement joins TRBV27 to TRBJ2-3, with 15 positions matching TRBD2. This CDR3 spans 18 amino acids. The trim removed 1 base at V and 1 base at J, leaving 3 bases unmatched. The germline V gene encodes CDR1 MNHEY and CDR2 SMNVEV (reference sequence). The CDR3 region has the DNA TGTGCCAGCAGTTTATGGGGGACTAGCGGGGGGCGCACAGATACGCAGTATTTT. It codes for CASSLWGTSGGRTDTQYF.

This chain joins TRBV4-3 and TRBJ2-1; no firm D call. The CDR3 loop spans 16 amino acids. The V and J ends lost 1 base and 0 bases respectively, with 10 bases between them. CDR1 and CDR2 from the germline V gene are LGHNA and YSLEER. CDR3 sequence (DNA): TGCGCCAGCAGCCAAGGCGGTTGGGGCTCCTACAATGAGCAGTTCTTC. It specifies CASSQGGWGSYNEQFF.